These 5 T cell receptor beta chains were sequenced from one sample in a study of cytomegalovirus exposure and HLA in healthy donors. The PCR had 60 Vbeta and 13 Jbeta primers. The repertoire was sequenced with immunoSEQ multiplex PCR; TCRdb's copy has only in-frame clones and lacks some. The sample yields 80,000 to 100,000 clones, 70% to 80% seen once. Material for sequencing was PBMCs. The receptors here all came from a male donor in good health and CMV-seropositive.

CDR3 sequence (DNA): TGTGCCAGCAGCGTAGCTGGGACAGGGGGTTGGAACACTGAAGCTTTCTTT. It is translated as CASSVAGTGGWNTEAFF. The rearrangement uses TRBV9 and TRBJ1-1; 11 nucleotides line up with TRBD1. This CDR3 contains 17 residues. The V segment lost 0 bases and the J segment 1 base; nucleotides outside the gene matches: 5. CDR1 and CDR2 from the germline V gene are SGDLS and YYNGEE. Combining the CDR3 with reference TRBV9 and TRBJ1-1 gives the whole variable domain DSGVTQTPKHLITATGQRVTLRCSPRSGDLSVYWYQQSLDQGLQFLIQYYNGEERAKGNILERFSAQQFPDLHSELNLSSLELGDSALYFCASSVAGTGGWNTEAFFGQGTRLTVV.

In DNA form, the CDR3 reads TGTGCCAGCAGTTACGCCCCTCTCTCCACTAATGGCTACACCTTC. Encoded protein: CASSYAPLSTNGYTF. The chain couples TRBV6-5 to TRBJ1-2; D unresolved. CDR3 size: 15 residues. The V end was cut by 2 bases, the J end by 6 bases, with 16 bases between. CDR1 MNHEY and CDR2 SVGAGI come from the germline V gene.

This clone was seen only a few times. The chain combines TRBV5-4 with TRBJ2-2, with 8 bases aligning to TRBD2. The CDR3 is made up of 15 amino acids. After removal of 2 bases from V and 7 bases from J, the junction contained 7 bases not matched to a gene. Germline CDR1 is SGHNT and CDR2 is YYREEE (reference sequence). The CDR3: CASSFQRGLIGELFF. In DNA form, the CDR3 reads TGTGCCAGCAGCTTCCAGCGGGGGCTGATCGGGGAGCTGTTTTTT.

The gene calls are TRBV5-1 and TRBJ2-1; 7 bases are a match to TRBD2. V trimming: 4 bases; J trimming: 8 bases; junction bases outside the gene matches: 12. The CDR3 has 15 residues. CDR1 is SGHRS, CDR2 YFSETQ, per germline. The CDR3 protein is CASSPFAGDVDEQFF. The CDR3 DNA follows: TGCGCCAGCAGCCCCTTCGCGGGGGATGTGGATGAGCAGTTCTTC.

The chain carries TRBV30 and TRBJ1-1; D not certain. This CDR3 has 15 amino acids. Germline V gene data show CDR1 as GTSNPN and CDR2 as SVGIG (reference sequence). The V end was cut by 0 bases, the J end by 1 base, with 12 bases between. The CDR3 loop is CAWSVQGPGNTEAFF. CDR3 nucleotide sequence: TGTGCCTGGAGTGTACAAGGCCCGGGGAACACTGAAGCTTTCTTT. The full variable domain, completed using reference TRBV30 and TRBJ1-1, is SQTIHQWPATLVQPVGSPLSLECTVEGTSNPNLYWYRQAAGRGLQLLFYSVGIGQISSEVPQNLSASRPQDRQFILSSKKLLLSDSGFYLCAWSVQGPGNTEAFFGQGTRLTVV.